The sequence of this TCR beta chain was determined in a study of T cells in Graves' hyperthyroidism and ophthalmopathy. Overall study results and limits: Most thyroid clonotypes expanded above 0.001 appeared in blood too. Ophthalmopathy could be told apart from stable hyperthyroidism with a 13 V-J model.

There were TCR beta CDR3 regions amplified from RNA transcripts. HTBI primers were employed in a first-round RT-PCR of the TCR CDR3. TCRdb re-called the multiplex PCR reads with MiXCR, one entry per CDR3 protein. This table holds some 690,000 distinct CDR3 sequences, 15% to 20% found once. Concerning this clonotype: Its cognate antigen is unknown.

Newly diagnosed hyperthyroidism patients aged 18 to 65 years had disease lasting under 2 months. There are 13 residues in the CDR3. The germline gives CDR1 SGHAT, CDR2 FQNNGV. The V and J ends lost 6 bases and 5 bases respectively, with 13 bases between them. The rearrangement joins TRBV11-2 to TRBJ2-5, with a possible D match to TRBD2 (5 bases). This sequence originates from a man aged 50 or older with Graves' hyperthyroidism. Sequencing was performed on blood. The CDR3 DNA reads TGTGCCAGCAGGCCCACGGAGGTCGAGACCCAGTACTTC. This sequence encodes CASRPTEVETQYF.